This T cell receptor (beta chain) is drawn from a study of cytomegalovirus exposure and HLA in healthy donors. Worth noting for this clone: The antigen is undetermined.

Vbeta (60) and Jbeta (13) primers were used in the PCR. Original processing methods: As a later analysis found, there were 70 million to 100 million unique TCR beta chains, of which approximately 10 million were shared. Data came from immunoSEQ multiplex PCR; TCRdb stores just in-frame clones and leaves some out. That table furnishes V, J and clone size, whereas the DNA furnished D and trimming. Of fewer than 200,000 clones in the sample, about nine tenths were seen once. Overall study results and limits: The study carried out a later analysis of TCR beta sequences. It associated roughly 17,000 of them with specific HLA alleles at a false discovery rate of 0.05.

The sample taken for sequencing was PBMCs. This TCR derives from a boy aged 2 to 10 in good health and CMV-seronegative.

The CDR3 sequence: CASSGGNRFSYGYTF. CDR3 coding DNA: TGTGCCAGCAGCGGTGGGAACAGGTTTAGTTATGGCTACACCTTC. The rearrangement joins TRBV21-1 to TRBJ1-2; the listed D gene, TRBD1, was not tested against the DNA. TRBV21-1 has pseudogene status. The CDR3 is 15 amino acids.